This entry lists 7 T cell receptor beta chains sequenced from one sample in a study of blood T cell repertoires in COVID-19. TCRdb keeps only in-frame clones here, not all; method: immunoSEQ multiplex PCR. The sample comprises 490,000 or so clones, 75% to 90% of which are singletons, and around 7.9% rests with the top ten. Specimen: PBMCs or T cells enriched from blood (not recorded which). The receptors come from a woman aged 60 to 75 who had recovered from COVID-19.

The J gene is TRBJ2-3, the V gene TRBV14; TRBD1 might be the D (5 bases). This CDR3 is built from 16 residues. Germline CDR1 SGHDN, CDR2 FVKESK. Trimming pared 1 base from V and 1 base from J, leaving 12 bases between. The DNA of the CDR3 is TGTGCCAGCAGCCAAGGAGGTAGGGGCGGCACAGATACGCAGTATTTT. Amino acids: CASSQGGRGGTDTQYF. Variable domain in full (rest from reference TRBV14 and TRBJ2-3): EAGVTQFPSHSVIEKGQTVTLRCDPISGHDNLYWYRRVMGKEIKFLLHFVKESKQDESGMPNNRFLAERTGGTYSTLKVQPAELEDSGVYFCASSQGGRGGTDTQYFGPGTRLTVL.

The chain combines TRBV19 with TRBJ1-5; TRBD1 matches at 10 bases. J lost 0 bases, V lost 0 bases, and 5 bases had no gene match. Germline V lookup: CDR1 LNHDA, CDR2 SQIVND (reference sequence). CDR3 length equals 18 residues. The CDR3 sequence: CASSIDWGTGDSNQPQHF. The CDR3 bases are TGTGCCAGTAGTATAGATTGGGGGACAGGGGATAGCAATCAGCCCCAGCATTTT.

The sample holds one count of this clone. The chain is built from TRBV5-5 and TRBJ2-1, with 8 bases aligning to TRBD2. CDR3 length: 15 amino acids. Germline V gene lookup returns CDR1 SGHKS and CDR2 YYEKEE (reference sequence). V was clipped by 0 bases and J by 5 bases; unmatched bases: 4. CDR3 in amino acids: CASSLVAGTDNEQFF. Here the CDR3 DNA reads TGTGCCAGCAGCTTGGTAGCGGGGACCGACAATGAGCAGTTCTTC.

The chain carries TRBV5-1 and TRBJ2-7; TRBD2 matches at 8 bases. Trimming cost V 4 bases and J 2 bases; bases outside gene matches: 5. CDR3 size: 14 residues. Per the germline V gene, CDR1 is SGHRS and CDR2 is YFSETQ. The CDR3 DNA reads TGCGCCAGCAGCCCGGGACTAGGGACCTACGAGCAGTACTTC. Amino acid sequence: CASSPGLGTYEQYF.

The J gene is TRBJ2-3, the V gene TRBV7-9; D may be TRBD2 (6 bases). Trimming left V 2 bases short and J 0 bases short, with 9 bases between. Germline assignment: CDR1 SEHNR and CDR2 FQNEAQ (reference sequence). This CDR3 contains 15 residues. CDR3 nucleotide sequence: TGTGCCAGCAGCTTACTAGCGTCCAGCACAGATACGCAGTATTTT. Translation: CASSLLASSTDTQYF.

V and J are TRBV7-6 and TRBJ1-6; no clear D gene. Germline V CDR1 and CDR2: SGHVS, FNYEAQ. The germline V and J ends were trimmed by 5 bases and 11 bases, with 13 bases remaining between them. The CDR3 sequence is 13 residues long. The CDR3 loop reads CASSPPGIPPLHF. The CDR3 coding sequence is TGTGCCAGCAGCCCCCCGGGGATCCCACCCCTCCACTTT.

The chain recombines TRBV5-1 with TRBJ1-5; TRBD1 agrees at 7 bases. The germline CDR1 and CDR2 sequences are SGHRS and YFSETQ. After removal of 0 bases from V and 3 bases from J, the junction contained 3 bases not matched to a gene. This CDR3 contains 15 residues. CDR3 amino acids: CASSLDGTANQPQHF. The CDR3 DNA reads TGCGCCAGCAGCTTGGACGGGACAGCCAATCAGCCCCAGCATTTT.